What follows are 3 T cell receptor beta chains derived from one specimen sequenced in a study of T cell responses to AZD1222 COVID-19 vaccine (dated by TCRdb to 2020 to 2022). The protocol used for the library was the immunoSEQ multiplex PCR assay. Sourced from immuneACCESS, this table was stored by TCRdb with only in-frame sequences that have V and J called. A share of the clones is absent; for the studies checked, an unresolved V gene accounts for under half, and the remainder has no known explanation. The sample records around 120,000 clones, 88% of which are singletons. Over 15% of the sample comes from the top ten. The time point label of this sample denotes: baseline before first vaccination. Explained via the paper, the treatment or condition label denotes: meningococcal conjugate vaccine given as trial control. The sequenced sample was peripheral blood, obtained on day 0 of MenACWY control vaccination. The receptors come from an adult in good health.

This chain links TRBV30 with TRBJ2-5; 9 bases fit TRBD2. The CDR3 loop spans 13 amino acids. The V gene's germline CDR1 is GTSNPN and CDR2 SVGIG (reference sequence). The junction had 6 bases not matched to a gene; V was cut back by 3 bases and J by 7 bases. CDR3 DNA sequence: TGTGCCTGGAGGACTAGCGGCCCCAGGACCCAGTACTTC. This codes for CAWRTSGPRTQYF.

V and J are TRBV7-2 and TRBJ2-7, with D unclear. Germline CDR1 SGHTA, CDR2 FQGNSA. CDR3 length: 14 residues. V gave up 4 bases and J gave up 2 bases, with 12 bases separating them. The CDR3 DNA is TGTGCCAGCAGCTCCCCGCGGAGACCCTACGAGCAGTACTTC. Amino acids: CASSSPRRPYEQYF.

CDR3 DNA: TGTGCCAGCAGCAGCCTCCGGGACAGGGGATCCTACAATGAGCAGTTCTTC. Amino acids: CASSSLRDRGSYNEQFF. The V gene is TRBV21-1, the J gene TRBJ2-1; TRBD1, the D gene given by the table, was not confirmed from the DNA. TRBV21-1 is a pseudogene locus. The CDR3 length is 17 residues.